What follows are 13 T cell receptor beta chains derived from one specimen sequenced in a study of cytomegalovirus exposure and HLA in healthy donors. The PCR was carried out with 60 Vbeta primers and 13 Jbeta primers. Profiled with immunoSEQ multiplex PCR; TCRdb holds only in-frame clones, not every one. This table has approximately 140,000 clones, more than 70% appearing once. What was sequenced was PBMCs. The receptors shown here come from a woman aged 55-69 years in good health and CMV-seronegative.

The CDR3 bases are TGTGCCAGCCAAAGCGGGGGGGCGGTCGGGGAGCTGTTTTTT. It yields the protein CASQSGGAVGELFF. The rearrangement joins TRBV6-1 to TRBJ2-2; 10 positions agree with TRBD2. The trim removed 8 bases at V and 7 bases at J, leaving 7 bases unmatched. Germline CDR1 is MNHNS and CDR2 is SASEGT. CDR3 length: 14 amino acids.

This clone is medium-sized (0.01 to 0.1%) in the sample. This chain uses TRBV6-5 with TRBJ2-3; 13 bases agree with TRBD2. V gave up 6 bases and J gave up 3 bases; unmatched junction bases: 0. Germline CDR1 is MNHEY and CDR2 is SVGAGI. The CDR3 sequence is 14 residues long. This CDR3 is CASRGLAGTDTQYF. The DNA of the CDR3 is TGTGCCAGCAGGGGACTAGCGGGAACAGATACGCAGTATTTT.

This clone was found once. The rearrangement links TRBV9 to TRBJ2-1; 9 nucleotides align to TRBD1. CDR1 SGDLS and CDR2 YYNGEE come from the germline V gene. CDR3 length: 15 residues. The V and J ends lost 4 bases and 6 bases, in that order; junction bases with no gene match: 8. The CDR3 DNA is TGTGCCAGCAGCTCCCCGGGGACAGGGCGCAATGAGCAGTTCTTC. It specifies CASSSPGTGRNEQFF.

The chain's CDR3 is CASSWPLTGAIVNEQYF. DNA for the CDR3: TGTGCCAGCAGCTGGCCTCTCACAGGGGCGATCGTAAACGAGCAGTACTTC. This rearrangement joins TRBV5-5 to TRBJ2-7; 7 nucleotides line up with TRBD1. Germline assignment: CDR1 SGHKS and CDR2 YYEKEE (reference sequence). The length of the CDR3 is 17 residues. The J segment lost 5 bases and the V segment lost 3 bases, leaving 17 bases of the junction unmatched.

CDR3 sequence: CATREPGLASNEQFF. The DNA of the CDR3 is TGTGCCACCCGGGAACCGGGACTAGCGTCCAATGAGCAGTTCTTC. The genes are TRBV11-2 and TRBJ2-1, with 10 nucleotides matching TRBD2. Trimming took 10 bases from V and 6 from J; bases not matched to a gene: 12. This CDR3 spans 15 amino acids. CDR1 SGHAT and CDR2 FQNNGV come from the germline V gene.

This chain uses TRBV28 with TRBJ1-1; no firm D call. Germline-derived CDR1 and CDR2 are MDHEN and SYDVKM. With 5 bases removed from V and 0 bases from J, the gap between germline ends came to 10 bases. This CDR3 contains 14 residues. This CDR3 is CASSRRSMNTEAFF. The CDR3 DNA reads as TGTGCCAGCAGTCGACGGAGCATGAACACTGAAGCTTTCTTT.

The V and J genes are TRBV4-2 and TRBJ2-7; 7 bases map to TRBD1. CDR1 is LGHNA and CDR2 is YNFKEQ in the germline V gene. Trimming at V came to 0 bases and at J to 6 bases, leaving 11 bases not matched to a gene. The CDR3 length is 16 residues. In DNA form, the CDR3 reads TGTGCCAGCAGCCAAGATCCGGGGACAGCAACTACCGAGCAGTACTTC. Translating gives CASSQDPGTATTEQYF.

The CDR3 here is CASSENKGRGNYGYTF. CDR3 DNA sequence: TGTGCCAGCAGTGAAAATAAGGGGAGGGGAAACTATGGCTACACCTTC. This chain connects TRBV6-1 to TRBJ1-2, with D maybe TRBD1 (5 bases). Germline lookup yields CDR1 MNHNS and CDR2 SASEGT. Trimming took off 2 bases at V and 2 bases at J, with 15 bases between the two ends. This CDR3 is 16 amino acids long.

This clone was recorded a few times. This chain connects TRBV10-3 to TRBJ2-2, with TRBD1 identical over 9 bases. The CDR3 length is 19 residues. Per the germline V gene, CDR1 is ENHRY and CDR2 is SYGVKD. After removal of 10 bases from V and 5 bases from J, the junction contained 23 bases not matched to a gene. Here the CDR3 reads CATPRDRDYVSLGTGELFF. The CDR3 DNA reads TGTGCCACGCCGCGGGACAGGGACTACGTATCTCTTGGGACCGGGGAGCTGTTTTTT.

The chain is built from TRBV28 and TRBJ1-5, with D unclear. Trimming removed 3 bases at V and 6 bases at J, with 18 bases between. CDR1 and CDR2 (germline): MDHEN, SYDVKM. This CDR3 has 16 residues. The CDR3 DNA is TGTGCCAGCAGTTTTACGAGGGCAGGTTGGGCTCAGCCCCAGCATTTT. This encodes CASSFTRAGWAQPQHF.

The chain carries TRBV29-1 and TRBJ1-3, with D hard to call. Germline V CDR1 and CDR2: SQVTM, ANQGSEA. The CDR3 is 14 residues long. The V end lost 4 bases, the J end lost 3 bases, and 13 bases lay between the germline ends. This CDR3 is CSVVTGGGGNTIYF. DNA of the CDR3: TGCAGCGTTGTGACGGGTGGAGGTGGAAACACCATATATTTT.

CDR3 in DNA: TGTGCCTGGACAGAGGGGACTAGGGACACCGGGGAGCTGTTTTTT. Translating it yields CAWTEGTRDTGELFF. The V gene is TRBV30, the J gene TRBJ2-2; 8 bases align to TRBD2. Germline V gives CDR1 GTSNPN, CDR2 SVGIG (reference sequence). This CDR3 region has 15 residues. Unmatched junction bases numbered 7, after V lost 4 bases and J lost 3 bases. Supplemented by reference TRBV30 and TRBJ2-2, the full variable domain reads SQTIHQWPATLVQPVGSPLSLECTVEGTSNPNLYWYRQAAGRGLQLLFYSVGIGQISSEVPQNLSASRPQDRQFILSSKKLLLSDSGFYLCAWTEGTRDTGELFFGEGSRLTVL.

This clone was observed a few times. This chain connects TRBV27 to TRBJ2-1, with D perhaps matching TRBD2 (6 bases). Trimming shortened V by 8 bases and J by 2 bases, and 25 bases separated the two germline ends. The CDR3 has 18 amino acids. Germline CDR1 is MNHEY and CDR2 is SMNVEV (reference sequence). The CDR3 protein is CASLTKAGPILTYNEQFF. In nucleotides, the CDR3 is TGTGCCAGCTTGACCAAAGCGGGCCCTATACTTACCTACAATGAGCAGTTCTTC.